This T cell receptor beta chain was retrieved from a study of CD8 T cells in ankylosing spondylitis. With respect to this clonotype: What it binds is not known.

The TCR beta libraries were generated through quantitative 5'-RACE incorporating molecular barcodes. Each CDR3 protein is one row after TCRdb ran MiXCR on the 5' RACE reads. The top ten hold approximately 7% of the sample, which has about 240,000 distinct CDR3 sequences, around 7.8% seen once. This CDR3 contains 15 residues. CDR1 is SGHAT and CDR2 is FQNNGV in the germline V gene. V was cut by 3 bases and J by 4 bases, with 12 bases left in between. Points from the study as a whole: The study looked at matched synovial fluid samples from ankylosing spondylitis patients. Disease-linked clones were reported to be significantly enriched there. Ankylosing spondylitis blood appeared to be characterized by a TCR beta motif of fewer than ten highly homologous variants. Several of the motif variants were reported before in synovial fluid and blood from reactive arthritis.

The chain has TRBV11-2 and TRBJ2-2; the D is unclear. Sequenced input: blood, either unsorted or a sorted T cell fraction (not recorded which). This receptor was taken from a male donor with ankylosing spondylitis or in good health (not recorded which). The CDR3 loop is CASSLPPWGTGELFF. The CDR3 DNA sequence: TGTGCCAGCAGCTTGCCCCCCTGGGGCACCGGGGAGCTGTTTTTT.